This T cell receptor (beta chain) comes out of a study of blood T cell repertoires in COVID-19. Study summary: The samples span acute and convalescent COVID-19 from the United States, Italy and Spain. T cells, B-cell-depleted T cells, or PBMCs provided the cDNA or gDNA that served as material.

The V end was cut by 7 bases, the J end by 5 bases, with 12 bases between. Germline V lookup: CDR1 WNHNN, CDR2 SYGVQD (reference sequence). The CDR3 sequence is 12 residues long. In the original workflow: The assay estimated nucleated cells by amplifying reference gene primers. Sequencing was performed with immunoSEQ multiplex PCR; in TCRdb, only in-frame clones are kept and a portion is missing. That table furnishes V, J and clone size, whereas the DNA furnished D and trimming. The profile covers about 33,000 clones, with just over 90% appearing a single time and about 0.99% taken by the ten largest.

The chain has TRBV10-1 and TRBJ2-7, with D tentatively TRBD1 (5 bases). The TCR comes from a male donor with active COVID-19. The sequencing sample was made of peripheral blood. As DNA, the CDR3 is TGCGCCAGCAATAAGGGGTGCGACGAGCAGTACTTC. Amino acids: CASNKGCDEQYF.